These 26 T cell receptor beta chains came from one sample sequenced in a study of identical twins. TCRdb independently ran MiXCR on the 5' RACE reads; one entry per CDR3 protein. The sample lists hundreds of thousands of distinct CDR3 sequences; 8.6% were seen once. The data also belong to a second study, concerning yellow fever vaccine responses in identical twins.

Sample: PBMCs. The receptors stem from a woman in her late teens or twenties in good health.

The chain is built from TRBV7-2 and TRBJ2-3; TRBD2 matches 9 bases. The CDR3 is made up of 17 amino acids. Trimming cost V 1 base and J 1 base; bases outside gene matches: 6. Germline-derived CDR1 and CDR2 are SGHTA and FQGNSA. The CDR3 reads CASSLGRGGLGTDTQYF. CDR3 coding DNA: TGTGCCAGCAGCTTAGGGCGGGGGGGCCTAGGCACAGATACGCAGTATTTT.

The rearrangement links TRBV6-1 to TRBJ2-4; 9 bases agree with TRBD2. Looked up from germline, CDR1 is MNHNS and CDR2 is SASEGT. V shed 7 bases and J 3 bases; nucleotides not matched to a gene: 7. This CDR3 is 15 amino acids long. The CDR3 spells CASTEGRGGKNIQYF. As DNA, the CDR3 is TGTGCCAGCACCGAGGGGCGGGGGGGCAAAAACATTCAGTACTTC.

This clonotype was recorded a few times. The J gene is TRBJ1-3, the V gene TRBV12-3 or TRBV12-4, with D perhaps matching TRBD1 (6 bases). The CDR3 extends over 14 amino acids. Trimming removed 6 bases at V and 8 bases at J, with 17 bases between. The DNA of the CDR3 is TGTGCCAGCAGAATTGGGGGGGGCGCGGACACCATATATTTT. Its translation is CASRIGGGADTIYF.

CDR3 sequence reads: CASSSYSGMSSYNEQFF. The CDR3 DNA follows: TGTGCCAGCAGCTCCTATAGCGGGATGAGCTCCTACAATGAGCAGTTCTTC. The V gene is TRBV7-2, the J gene TRBJ2-1, with 8 bases matching TRBD2. The CDR3 contains 17 residues. The V gene end was trimmed by 4 bases and the J gene end by 0 bases; junction bases not matched to a gene: 8. The V gene's germline CDR1 is SGHTA and CDR2 FQGNSA.

This clonotype has at least ten counts. This rearrangement joins TRBV20-1 to TRBJ2-1; 9 bases map to TRBD2. V was clipped by 3 bases and J by 8 bases; unmatched bases: 8. The CDR3 consists of 14 residues. Germline V gene lookup returns CDR1 DFQATT and CDR2 SNEGSKA (reference sequence). CDR3 sequence (DNA): TGCAGTGCTAGGATGCCAGCGGGAGGTGATGAGCAGTTCTTC. Its translation: CSARMPAGGDEQFF.

This clonotype has a handful of counts. V usage is TRBV10-1 and J usage is TRBJ2-1; the D is unclear. With 6 bases removed from V and 15 bases from J, the gap between germline ends came to 9 bases. The CDR3 runs to 9 residues. Germline CDR1 WNHNN, CDR2 SYGVQD (reference sequence). CDR3: CASSAPGFF. Written as DNA, the CDR3 is TGCGCCAGCAGCGCCCCCGGGTTCTTC.

In this sample, this clonotype turned up many times. The rearrangement uses TRBV15 and TRBJ2-7; TRBD1 or TRBD2 may be the D gene (6 bases each). The CDR3 is made up of 16 amino acids. Germline CDR1 reads LNHNV; CDR2 reads YYDKDF (reference sequence). V lost 0 bases and J 0 bases, leaving 12 bases between the germline ends. The DNA for the CDR3 is TGTGCCACCAGCAGAGAAGGGGGGCCCAACTCCTACGAGCAGTACTTC. This codes for CATSREGGPNSYEQYF.

This clonotype was recorded many times. The rearrangement joins TRBV10-1 to TRBJ2-3; the match to TRBD2 covers 10 bases. The CDR3 is made up of 14 amino acids. Losses at the gene ends were 9 bases for V and 0 bases for J; bases not matched to a gene: 3. Looked up from germline, CDR1 is WNHNN and CDR2 is SYGVQD (reference sequence). Here the CDR3 DNA reads TGCGCCAGTTCGACTAGCGGGAGCACAGATACGCAGTATTTT. As protein: CASSTSGSTDTQYF.

This clonotype was detected a few times. The chain combines TRBV18 with TRBJ2-7; D unresolved. The CDR3 has 13 amino acids. V was pared by 1 base and J by 5 bases, with 9 bases between. CDR1 is KGHSH, CDR2 LQKENI, per germline. The CDR3 nucleotides read TGTGCCAGCTCACCACAATACGGAGACGAGCAGTACTTC. The encoded protein is CASSPQYGDEQYF.

This clonotype has more than one count but fewer than ten. The rearrangement uses TRBV15 and TRBJ1-2, with D perhaps TRBD1 (6 bases). This CDR3 region has 15 residues. V lost 0 bases to trimming and J lost 2 bases, with 10 bases between them. CDR1 and CDR2 (germline): LNHNV, YYDKDF (reference sequence). CDR3 in DNA: TGTGCCACCAGCAGAGATACTGGGGGCAACTATGGCTACACCTTC. As protein: CATSRDTGGNYGYTF.

This clonotype was detected many times. The chain is built from TRBV5-1 and TRBJ1-1; D is unresolved. V lost 1 base, J lost 3 bases, and 13 bases lay in between. This CDR3 contains 15 residues. CDR1 SGHRS and CDR2 YFSETQ come from the germline V gene. The CDR3 here is CASSLKTGGDTEAFF. The CDR3 DNA reads TGCGCCAGCAGCTTGAAGACGGGTGGGGACACTGAAGCTTTCTTT. The variable domain in full, completed from reference TRBV5-1 and TRBJ1-1, reads KAGVTQTPRYLIKTRGQQVTLSCSPISGHRSVSWYQQTPGQGLQFLFEYFSETQRNKGNFPGRFSGRQFSNSRSEMNVSTLELGDSALYLCASSLKTGGDTEAFFGQGTRLTVV.

This clonotype has a count of ten or more. The chain has TRBV15 and TRBJ2-5, with TRBD1 matching over 12 bases. J lost 4 bases, V lost 4 bases, and 7 bases had no gene match. CDR3 length: 16 residues. CDR1 is LNHNV, CDR2 YYDKDF, per germline (reference sequence). The CDR3 sequence is CATSKGTGGEGETQYF. The CDR3, as DNA: TGTGCCACCAGCAAAGGGACAGGGGGCGAGGGAGAGACCCAGTACTTC.

This clonotype has only a few counts. This sequence joins TRBV29-1 and TRBJ2-3, with a tentative D call TRBD1 (5 bases). There are 12 residues in the CDR3. Germline CDR1 is SQVTM and CDR2 is ANQGSEA. V was clipped by 6 bases and J by 7 bases, with 14 bases between them. CDR3 DNA sequence: TGCAGCGTCGTAACAGGAAAAAATACGCAGTATTTT. It yields the protein CSVVTGKNTQYF.

This clonotype came up a few times. The chain uses TRBV7-2 and TRBJ2-4; D gene uncertain. Germline-derived CDR1 and CDR2 are SGHTA and FQGNSA. CDR3 length: 14 amino acids. V was cut by 5 bases and J by 8 bases, with 16 bases left in between. The CDR3 coding sequence is TGTGCCAGCAGCCCGGACCCTTTTGGGGACATTCAGTACTTC. Its translation is CASSPDPFGDIQYF.

As to this clonotype: The CDR3 does not end in the conserved phenylalanine or tryptophan, so this is likely a read error. This rearrangement joins TRBV2 to TRBJ2-1, with 10 bases fitting TRBD1. The germline gives CDR1 SNHLY, CDR2 FYNNEI. The V and J ends lost 5 bases and 5 bases, in that order; junction bases with no gene match: 15. This CDR3 comprises 18 residues. The CDR3 region is CASSSSGTGDLRDNEQFY. DNA for the CDR3: TGTGCCAGCAGTAGCTCAGGGACAGGGGATTTGAGGGACAATGAGCAGTTCTAC.

The chain couples TRBV5-1 to TRBJ1-2, with D unresolved. The CDR3 is made up of 14 amino acids. Between the trimmed V and J ends, which lost 1 base and 8 bases, there was a span of 15 bases. Germline V lookup: CDR1 SGHRS, CDR2 YFSETQ. Written as DNA, the CDR3 is TGCGCCAGCAGCTTGATATCCGGGCAAGGGGGCTACACCTTC. Translating gives CASSLISGQGGYTF.

The table lists this clonotype with a few counts. The chain couples TRBV4-3 to TRBJ2-7; 13 bases are shared with TRBD2. Germline values: CDR1 LGHNA, CDR2 YSLEER. This CDR3 region has 16 residues. With 0 bases clipped from V and 7 bases from J, the junction kept 6 bases outside the gene matches. This chain's CDR3 is CASSQDFGLAGEEQYF. The CDR3 bases are TGCGCCAGCAGCCAAGATTTTGGACTAGCGGGAGAAGAGCAGTACTTC.

V usage is TRBV20-1 and J usage is TRBJ2-7; TRBD1 agrees at 8 bases. The trim removed 0 bases at V and 6 bases at J, leaving 4 bases unmatched. This CDR3 is 13 amino acids long. The germline CDR1 and CDR2 sequences are DFQATT and SNEGSKA (reference sequence). The CDR3 spells CSARDRGPLEQYF. DNA for the CDR3: TGCAGTGCTAGAGACAGGGGGCCCCTCGAGCAGTACTTC.

This clonotype was detected many times. This chain links TRBV3-1 with TRBJ2-5, with D maybe TRBD2 (6 bases). Germline V gives CDR1 LGHDT, CDR2 YNNKEL (reference sequence). V was cut by 0 bases and J by 9 bases, with 17 bases left in between. The CDR3 sequence is 15 residues long. The CDR3, as DNA: TGTGCCAGCAGCCAAGAAGGACTATCCCGCGAGGCCCAGTACTTC. Amino acid sequence: CASSQEGLSREAQYF.

There are a few counts of this clonotype. The chain employs TRBV4-1 and TRBJ2-1; TRBD2 aligns across 8 bases. Unmatched junction bases numbered 10, after V lost 4 bases and J lost 5 bases. Germline assignment: CDR1 MGHRA and CDR2 YSYEKL. This CDR3 has 16 residues. This CDR3 is CASSPSGAGANNEQFF. The CDR3 coding sequence is TGCGCCAGCAGCCCCTCGGGAGCGGGGGCGAACAATGAGCAGTTCTTC.

The rearrangement joins TRBV6-1 to TRBJ2-5; the match to TRBD2 covers 7 bases. Germline CDR1 reads MNHNS; CDR2 reads SASEGT. The V and J ends lost 7 bases and 2 bases, in that order; junction bases with no gene match: 13. The CDR3 totals 16 residues. The chain's CDR3 is CASTPRVGGPQETQYF. The CDR3 bases are TGTGCCAGCACCCCCAGGGTGGGAGGGCCTCAAGAGACCCAGTACTTC.

This clonotype was found many times. The genes are TRBV12-3 or TRBV12-4 and TRBJ1-5, with 12 positions matching TRBD1. The V gene end was trimmed by 5 bases and the J gene end by 6 bases; junction bases not matched to a gene: 5. The CDR3 spans 15 residues. CDR3 protein: CASSPGQGARQPQHF. CDR3 in DNA: TGTGCCAGCAGTCCGGGACAGGGGGCTCGTCAGCCCCAGCATTTT.

This clonotype was seen only a few times. This chain links TRBV20-1 with TRBJ1-1; D is unclear. The CDR3 has 10 amino acids. V lost 3 bases to trimming and J lost 11 bases, with 10 bases between them. CDR1 is DFQATT, CDR2 SNEGSKA, per germline (reference sequence). CDR3 sequence (DNA): TGCAGTGCTAGGTCGGAGGGCGCTTTCTTT. This encodes CSARSEGAFF.

The V call is TRBV9, the J call TRBJ2-6, with D tentatively TRBD2 (7 bases). The CDR3 extends over 16 amino acids. V was clipped by 4 bases and J by 2 bases, with 13 bases between them. Germline CDR1 is SGDLS and CDR2 is YYNGEE. The CDR3 reads CASSHRGGAGANVLTF. The CDR3 coding sequence is TGTGCCAGCAGCCATAGAGGGGGGGCTGGGGCCAACGTCCTGACTTTC.

This clonotype was counted between two and nine times. Possible read error: a much larger clone is one base away. The gene calls are TRBV24-1 and TRBJ2-3; D not resolved. V lost 7 bases and J lost 1, with 2 bases in between. There are 11 residues in the CDR3. Per the germline V gene, CDR1 is KGHDR and CDR2 is SFDVKD. CDR3 sequence (DNA): TGTGCCACCAGCCGCACAGATACGCAGTATTTT. It translates to CATSRTDTQYF.

This clonotype was counted only a few times. CDR3 sequence: CASSSPRDNEQFF. The CDR3 nucleotides are TGTGCCAGCAGCTCACCTCGTGACAATGAGCAGTTCTTC. The chain carries TRBV7-9 and TRBJ2-1, with no clear D. Germline assignment: CDR1 SEHNR and CDR2 FQNEAQ (reference sequence). The V gene lost 4 bases and the J gene lost 5 bases, with 9 bases spanning the gap. This CDR3 has 13 residues.